One and the same sample provided the 26 T cell receptor beta chains below, sequenced in a study of cytomegalovirus exposure and HLA in healthy donors (TCRdb year 2017). Library preparation used the immunoSEQ multiplex PCR assay. Entries here come from immuneACCESS through TCRdb and include only in-frame sequences with V and J called. Some clones fail to appear in such tables; in the studies checked, an unresolved V gene covers under half of the shortfall, and the cause of the remainder is unknown. The sample data list about 130,000 clones, and nearly 90% of these were observed just once. Over 3% of the sample is in the top ten clones. Sequenced sample: PBMCs. The receptor source for this set is a young man in good health and CMV-seronegative.

This clone was detected a few times. The chain combines TRBV28 with TRBJ1-6; 7 positions match TRBD1. CDR1 is MDHEN, CDR2 SYDVKM, per germline. The CDR3 contains 14 residues. Unmatched junction bases numbered 5, after V lost 4 bases and J lost 8 bases. For the CDR3, the DNA is TGTGCCAGCAGTTACAGGGGAATCGATTCACCCCTCCACTTT. As protein: CASSYRGIDSPLHF.

This clone showed up just a few times. This chain uses TRBV19 with TRBJ1-5, with D maybe TRBD1 (5 bases). The germline V and J ends were trimmed by 6 bases and 6 bases, with 12 bases remaining between them. Germline lookup yields CDR1 LNHDA and CDR2 SQIVND (reference sequence). The CDR3 totals 13 residues. CDR3 sequence (DNA): TGTGCCAGTAGGTCGGGGGATACTCAGCCCCAGCATTTT. It encodes CASRSGDTQPQHF.

This sequence joins TRBV28 and TRBJ1-5; perhaps TRBD1 as D (5 bases). The CDR3 totals 13 residues. Trimming pared 3 bases from V and 6 bases from J, leaving 9 bases between. CDR1 and CDR2 (germline): MDHEN, SYDVKM. CDR3 nucleotide sequence: TGTGCCAGCAGTTTCAGGGTCCGTCAGCCCCAGCATTTT. Translation: CASSFRVRQPQHF.

The chain carries TRBV5-1 and TRBJ1-4, with D hard to call. Per the germline V gene, CDR1 is SGHRS and CDR2 is YFSETQ. This CDR3 is built from 15 residues. The ends were cut back, 0 bases at V and 7 bases at J, with 13 bases in the middle. The CDR3 loop reads CASSLAGTRSEKLFF. The CDR3 nucleotides read TGCGCCAGCAGCTTGGCCGGAACGAGGAGTGAAAAACTGTTTTTT.

This chain uses TRBV6-1 with TRBJ2-7; the match to TRBD1 covers 9 bases. With 6 bases clipped from V and 1 base from J, the junction kept 4 bases outside the gene matches. Germline CDR1 is MNHNS and CDR2 is SASEGT. The CDR3 spans 14 residues. The CDR3 region has the DNA TGTGCCAGCAGGCTGGGACAGGGTTCCTACGAGCAGTACTTC. This codes for CASRLGQGSYEQYF.

The chain employs TRBV15 and TRBJ1-3; 8 positions agree with TRBD1. The CDR3 totals 17 residues. V gave up 5 bases and J gave up 0 bases; unmatched junction bases: 9. Germline V gives CDR1 LNHNV, CDR2 YYDKDF (reference sequence). CDR3 in DNA: TGTGCCACCAGCTCGCGGAGGGACAGGAACTCTGGAAACACCATATATTTT. Translation: CATSSRRDRNSGNTIYF.

The chain recombines TRBV29-1 with TRBJ2-7; 8 bases are a match to TRBD1. The V segment lost 8 bases and the J segment 6 bases; nucleotides outside the gene matches: 12. Germline lookup yields CDR1 SQVTM and CDR2 ANQGSEA. The CDR3 totals 13 residues. The CDR3 protein is CSFAGQGVSEQYF. The CDR3 DNA is TGCAGCTTTGCCGGACAGGGAGTCTCCGAGCAGTACTTC.

This clone came up once. Relative to the germline gene, one junction end is altered; a read error may explain this. The genes are TRBV7-2 and TRBJ2-3; D gene ambiguous. The CDR3 runs 13 residues. From germline, CDR1 is SGHTA and CDR2 FQGNSA. The CDR3 spells CASTLSNTDTQYF. CDR3 DNA sequence: TGTGCCAGCACCTTATCAAACACAGATACGCAGTATTTT.

The V gene is TRBV19, the J gene TRBJ2-7; 7 bases line up with TRBD1. Germline CDR1 and CDR2: LNHDA and SQIVND (reference sequence). The J segment lost 7 bases and the V segment lost 11 bases, leaving 20 bases of the junction unmatched. This CDR3 is 15 amino acids long. The CDR3 region has the DNA TGTGCCGCTTCCCCCGGGACAGCGCCGCTCGGGGAGCAGTACTTC. Amino acids: CAASPGTAPLGEQYF.

This clone appeared a few times. This rearrangement joins TRBV9 to TRBJ1-1; 10 bases agree with TRBD1. Germline CDR1 SGDLS, CDR2 YYNGEE. The V and J ends lost 4 bases and 3 bases, in that order; junction bases with no gene match: 6. The CDR3 runs to 15 residues. This chain's CDR3 is CASSPTGTGDTEAFF. In DNA form, the CDR3 reads TGTGCCAGCAGCCCTACTGGGACAGGGGACACTGAAGCTTTCTTT.

The chain has TRBV5-1 and TRBJ2-1; TRBD2 might be the D (6 bases). Between the trimmed V and J ends, which lost 4 bases and 7 bases, there was a span of 18 bases. Germline values: CDR1 SGHRS, CDR2 YFSETQ. CDR3 length: 15 amino acids. The CDR3 DNA is TGCGCCAGCAGCACATCCGGGACTCCCCCAAATGAGCAGTTCTTC. Encoded protein: CASSTSGTPPNEQFF.

This clone is a singleton in its sample. J is TRBJ2-6 and V is TRBV27; perhaps TRBD1 as D (6 bases). Germline CDR1 is MNHEY and CDR2 is SMNVEV (reference sequence). V was clipped by 5 bases and J by 2 bases, with 13 bases between them. The CDR3 has 16 residues. The CDR3 region is CASSVRQVAGANVLTF. The CDR3 DNA follows: TGTGCCAGCAGTGTAAGACAGGTCGCTGGGGCCAACGTCCTGACTTTC.

The chain has TRBV10-3 and TRBJ2-3, with 7 positions matching TRBD2. Germline V CDR1 and CDR2: ENHRY, SYGVKD. Trimming removed 4 bases from V and 1 base from J; junction bases left unmatched: 5. The CDR3 has 15 residues. Here the CDR3 reads CAISGGGHGTDTQYF. CDR3 bases: TGTGCCATCAGTGGGGGAGGGCACGGCACAGATACGCAGTATTTT.

The chain recombines TRBV28 with TRBJ1-2, with 7 bases lining up with TRBD1. Looked up from germline, CDR1 is MDHEN and CDR2 is SYDVKM. Trimming at V came to 6 bases and at J to 4 bases, leaving 5 bases not matched to a gene. This CDR3 has 13 amino acids. The CDR3 nucleotides read TGTGCCAGCAGCCGACAGGGACCCTATGGCTACACCTTC. Translated, it gives CASSRQGPYGYTF.

This clone came up once. V is TRBV4-2 and J is TRBJ2-1; possibly TRBD2 for D (5 bases). V gave up 4 bases and J gave up 8 bases, with 12 bases separating them. The CDR3 consists of 13 residues. Germline V gene data show CDR1 as LGHNA and CDR2 as YNFKEQ. DNA of the CDR3: TGTGCCAGCAGCCGCGGAGTAGCGTATGAGCAGTTCTTC. Protein product: CASSRGVAYEQFF.

This chain links TRBV7-2 with TRBJ1-5; possibly TRBD1 for D (5 bases). The CDR3 has 13 residues. CDR1 and CDR2 (germline): SGHTA, FQGNSA. Between the trimmed V and J ends, which lost 5 bases and 1 base, there was a span of 6 bases. DNA of the CDR3: TGTGCCAGCAGCCGGACAAGCAATCAGCCCCAGCATTTT. Protein sequence: CASSRTSNQPQHF.

The V gene is TRBV18, the J gene TRBJ1-1; D possibly corresponds to TRBD1 (6 bases). The CDR3 is 16 amino acids. Germline V gene data show CDR1 as KGHSH and CDR2 as LQKENI. Trimming cost V 4 bases and J 5 bases, with 20 bases left between them. The CDR3 DNA follows: TGTGCCAGCTCACGAAATGGGGGGGCGATGGAGACTGAAGCTTTCTTT. Amino acids: CASSRNGGAMETEAFF. Filled out from reference TRBV18 and TRBJ1-1, the complete variable domain reads NAGVMQNPRHLVRRRGQEARLRCSPMKGHSHVYWYRQLPEEGLKFMVYLQKENIIDESGMPKERFSAEFPKEGPSILRIQQVVRGDSAAYFCASSRNGGAMETEAFFGQGTRLTVV.

The chain carries TRBV4-3 and TRBJ1-1; D call uncertain. This CDR3 region has 14 residues. V lost 0 bases, J lost 4 bases, and 9 bases lay in between. Germline V CDR1 and CDR2: LGHNA, YSLEER. CDR3 coding DNA: TGCGCCAGCAGCCAAGAGGGCAAAACCACTGAAGCTTTCTTT. It is translated as CASSQEGKTTEAFF.

CDR3 coding DNA: TGTGCCAGTAGGTTTACAGGTTTGGGTGGTTCACCCCTCCACTTT. Protein: CASRFTGLGGSPLHF. The rearrangement links TRBV19 to TRBJ1-6; maybe TRBD1 (5 bases). Looked up from germline, CDR1 is LNHDA and CDR2 is SQIVND (reference sequence). V lost 6 bases and J lost 9, with 18 bases in between. The CDR3 is 15 residues long.

This chain uses TRBV10-3 with TRBJ1-1; no definite D call. Trimming removed 6 bases from V and 0 bases from J, with 8 bases in between. The CDR3 extends over 13 amino acids. The germline gives CDR1 ENHRY, CDR2 SYGVKD. The CDR3 DNA follows: TGTGCCATCAGCGAGAATATGAACACTGAAGCTTTCTTT. Encoded protein: CAISENMNTEAFF.

The chain employs TRBV27 and TRBJ2-6; weak D call: TRBD2 (5 bases). Germline V lookup: CDR1 MNHEY, CDR2 SMNVEV (reference sequence). The CDR3 consists of 16 residues. V lost 8 bases to trimming and J lost 0 bases, with 14 bases between them. The CDR3 protein is CASGPVGSSGANVLTF. The CDR3 bases are TGTGCCAGCGGCCCGGTTGGGAGCTCTGGGGCCAACGTCCTGACTTTC.

The rearrangement links TRBV7-9 to TRBJ2-1; a weak D match, TRBD1 (6 bases). CDR1 is SEHNR and CDR2 is FQNEAQ in the germline V gene (reference sequence). This CDR3 is 11 amino acids long. Deletions cut 5 bases from V and 10 bases from J, with 9 bases between. CDR3 amino acids: CASSMRGEQFF. CDR3 in DNA: TGTGCCAGCAGCATGAGGGGGGAGCAGTTCTTC.

The chain employs TRBV15 and TRBJ1-4; 9 bases align to TRBD1. V was clipped by 1 base and J by 7 bases; unmatched bases: 4. CDR3 length: 15 residues. CDR1 and CDR2 (germline): LNHNV, YYDKDF (reference sequence). Here the CDR3 DNA reads TGTGCCACCAGCAGAGTCGGGACAGGGAGTGAAAAACTGTTTTTT. Its translation is CATSRVGTGSEKLFF.

The genes are TRBV19 and TRBJ2-3, with 9 bases fitting TRBD1. The CDR3 sequence is 14 residues long. CDR1 and CDR2 (germline): LNHDA, SQIVND (reference sequence). After removal of 5 bases from V and 3 bases from J, the junction contained 3 bases not matched to a gene. The CDR3 nucleotides read TGTGCCAGTAGTCCGGGACAGGGTACAGATACGCAGTATTTT. This sequence encodes CASSPGQGTDTQYF.

The rearrangement joins TRBV12-5 to TRBJ2-3; D is possibly TRBD2 (6 bases). This CDR3 contains 15 residues. The V end lost 3 bases, the J end lost 5 bases, and 15 bases lay between the germline ends. Germline CDR1 is LGHNT and CDR2 is FRNRAP. The CDR3 is CASGFSVGGQDTQYF. DNA of the CDR3: TGTGCTAGTGGTTTCTCCGTGGGGGGTCAAGATACGCAGTATTTT.

This sequence joins TRBV6-6 and TRBJ1-3; D remains unclear. The CDR3 is 12 amino acids. Trimming stripped 5 bases from V and 3 bases from J, with 5 bases between. Germline V gene lookup returns CDR1 MNHNY and CDR2 SVGAGI (reference sequence). CDR3 residues: CASSQFGNTIYF. As DNA, the CDR3 is TGTGCCAGCAGTCAGTTTGGAAACACCATATATTTT.